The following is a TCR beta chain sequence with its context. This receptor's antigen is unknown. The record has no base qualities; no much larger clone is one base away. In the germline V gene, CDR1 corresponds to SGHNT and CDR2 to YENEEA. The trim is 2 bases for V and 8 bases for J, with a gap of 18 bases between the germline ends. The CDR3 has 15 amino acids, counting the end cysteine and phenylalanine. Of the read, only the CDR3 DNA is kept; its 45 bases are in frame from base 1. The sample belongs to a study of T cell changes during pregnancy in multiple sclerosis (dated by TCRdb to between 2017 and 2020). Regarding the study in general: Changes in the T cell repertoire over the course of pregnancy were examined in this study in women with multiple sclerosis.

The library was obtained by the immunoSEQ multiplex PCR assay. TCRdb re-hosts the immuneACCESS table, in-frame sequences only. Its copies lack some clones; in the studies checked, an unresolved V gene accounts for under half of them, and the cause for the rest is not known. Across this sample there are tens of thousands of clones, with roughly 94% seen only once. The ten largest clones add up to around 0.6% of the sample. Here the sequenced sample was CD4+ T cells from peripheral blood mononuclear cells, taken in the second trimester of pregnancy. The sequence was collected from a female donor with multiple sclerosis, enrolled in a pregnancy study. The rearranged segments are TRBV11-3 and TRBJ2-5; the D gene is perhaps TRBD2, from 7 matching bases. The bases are TGTGCCAGCAGCTTAAACGAGTGGGGGGGCCAAACCCAGTACTTC. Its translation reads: CASSLNEWGGQTQYF.